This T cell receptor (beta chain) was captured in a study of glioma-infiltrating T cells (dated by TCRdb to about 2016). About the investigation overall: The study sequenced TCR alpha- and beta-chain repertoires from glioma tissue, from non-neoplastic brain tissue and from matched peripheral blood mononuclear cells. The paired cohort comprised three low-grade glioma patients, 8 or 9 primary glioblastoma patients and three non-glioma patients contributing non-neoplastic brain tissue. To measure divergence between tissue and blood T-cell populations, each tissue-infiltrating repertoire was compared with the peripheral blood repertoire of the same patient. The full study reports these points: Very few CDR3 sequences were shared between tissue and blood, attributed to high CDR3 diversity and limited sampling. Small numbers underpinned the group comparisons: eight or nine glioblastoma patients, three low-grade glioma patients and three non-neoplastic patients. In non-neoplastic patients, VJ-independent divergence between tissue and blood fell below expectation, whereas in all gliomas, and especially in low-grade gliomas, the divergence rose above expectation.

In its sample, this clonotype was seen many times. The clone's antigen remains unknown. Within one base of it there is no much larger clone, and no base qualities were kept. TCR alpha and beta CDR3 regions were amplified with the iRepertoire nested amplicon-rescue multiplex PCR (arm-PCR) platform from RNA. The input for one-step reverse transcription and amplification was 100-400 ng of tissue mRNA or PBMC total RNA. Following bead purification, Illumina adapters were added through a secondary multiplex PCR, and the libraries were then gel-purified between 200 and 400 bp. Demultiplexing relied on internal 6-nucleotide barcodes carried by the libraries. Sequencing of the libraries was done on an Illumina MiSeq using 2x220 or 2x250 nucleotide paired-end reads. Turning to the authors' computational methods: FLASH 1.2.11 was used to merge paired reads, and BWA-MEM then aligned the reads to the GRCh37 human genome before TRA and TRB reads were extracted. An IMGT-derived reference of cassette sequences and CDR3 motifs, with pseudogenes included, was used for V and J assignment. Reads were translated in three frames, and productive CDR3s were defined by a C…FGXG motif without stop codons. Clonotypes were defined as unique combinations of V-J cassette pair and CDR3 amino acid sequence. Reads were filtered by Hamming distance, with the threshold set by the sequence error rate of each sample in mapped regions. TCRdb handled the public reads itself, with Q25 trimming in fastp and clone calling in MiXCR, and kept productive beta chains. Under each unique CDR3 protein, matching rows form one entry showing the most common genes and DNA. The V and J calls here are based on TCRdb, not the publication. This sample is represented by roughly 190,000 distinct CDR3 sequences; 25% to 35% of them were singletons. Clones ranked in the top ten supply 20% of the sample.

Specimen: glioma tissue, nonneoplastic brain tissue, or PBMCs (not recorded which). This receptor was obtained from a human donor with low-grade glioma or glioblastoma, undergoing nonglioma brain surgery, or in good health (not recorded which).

CDR3 reads: CASTGTGSTGELFF. The DNA is as follows: TGTGCCAGCACGGGCACAGGGAGCACCGGGGAGCTGTTTTTT. The chain joins TRBV6-2 or TRBV6-3 to TRBJ2-2; TRBD1 is perhaps the D gene, given 6 matching bases. CDR1 MNHEY and CDR2 SVGEGT were looked up in the germline V gene. The CDR3 covers 14 residues, taking in both the cysteine and the phenylalanine. Only CDR3 DNA remains: 42 bases, in frame from the first base. V drops 7 bases and J drops 4 bases, leaving 13 bases in between.